This T cell receptor (beta chain) derives from a study of beta chain features in type 1 diabetes. As for the study in general: No patient-donor differences in age, gender, total cells or subset yield. Study-level findings and limits: The study found moderately but significantly shorter TCRB CDR3s in all four CD4+ subsets of Type 1 diabetes patients. Patients with type 1 diabetes carried fewer insertions and had more deletions at their VDJ junctions.

cDNA synthesis used the whole RNA isolate, giving expressed TCRB sequences. Sequencing was performed with immunoSEQ multiplex PCR; in TCRdb, only in-frame clones are kept and a portion is missing. Of about 700,000 clones listed, roughly 13% are singletons. As concerns this clone: Its antigen is currently unknown.

About 110 mL of blood, on average, came from one heparinised draw per donor. CD45RO/CCR7/CD25/CD127/CD95/CD27 separated CD4+ naive, central memory, regulatory and stem cell-like memory cells by sorting. V was trimmed by 7 bases and J by 8 bases, leaving 14 bases between them. The CDR3 length is 12 residues. Germline V CDR1 and CDR2: LNHDA, SQIVND (reference sequence). The receptor comes from a man younger than 30 with type 1 diabetes. The sample was naive CD4+ T cells from blood. V gene TRBV19 combines with J gene TRBJ1-2, with D uncertain. CDR3 in amino acids: CASTPGPEGYTF. The DNA for the CDR3 is TGTGCCAGTACCCCCGGACCGGAAGGCTACACCTTC.